The rows below give T cell receptor beta chains drawn from one sample of a study of T cell repertoires in cytomegalovirus infection. Their antigens remain unidentified. TCRdb reprocessed the reads via MiXCR and lists one record per CDR3 protein. The data contain 160,000 or so distinct CDR3 sequences, about 20% of them singletons. The specimen was CD8+ T cells from cultured PBMCs, collected from culture after CMV antigen stimulation. The receptor source for this set is a human donor in good health (CMV status not recorded). Some clones in this sample may be carry-over from other donors' samples. Each CDR3 is given with its conserved first and last residue. A D gene is named only where the DNA matches it firmly. A row's size may be missing; if present it is once, few, many or a size class.

d_gene,abundance,j_gene,v_gene,CDR3nt,CDR3aa
.,.,TRBJ1-3,TRBV6-1,TGTGCCAGCACCCTGGACGGAAACTCTGGAAACACCATATATTTT,CASTLDGNSGNTIYF
.,few,TRBJ1-2,TRBV4-3,TGCGCCAGCAGCCAAGATATATCTCCATCGGGGCCAGCTAACTATGGCTACACCTTC,CASSQDISPSGPANYGYTF
.,medium-sized,TRBJ2-7,TRBV19,TGTGCCAGTAGTATCGGGAGCCGATCCGAGCAGTACTTC,CASSIGSRSEQYF
TRBD1,few,TRBJ1-1,TRBV7-2,TGTGCCAGCAGCGTTGGGACAGATGAAGCTTTCTTT,CASSVGTDEAFF
.,few,TRBJ2-7,TRBV5-5,TGTGCCAGCAGCCCTACGGGACGATACTACGAGCAGTACTTC,CASSPTGRYYEQYF
.,few,TRBJ1-2,TRBV6-6,TGTGCCAGCAGTTACTTGAACCAGGGATGGACTATGACCTTCTATGGCTACACCTTC,CASSYLNQGWTMTFYGYTF
TRBD1,.,TRBJ2-1,TRBV27,TGTGCCAGCAGTCCCAACAGGGGAAATGAGCAGTTCTTC,CASSPNRGNEQFF
TRBD2,few,TRBJ2-7,TRBV7-3,TGTGCCAGCAGCCCTAGCGGGGGGGCTCTCCACGAGCAGTACTTC,CASSPSGGALHEQYF
.,few,TRBJ2-5,TRBV5-6,TGTGCCAGCAGCTCTGACCATCAAGAGACCCAGTACTTC,CASSSDHQETQYF
.,few,TRBJ2-1,TRBV7-9,TGTGCCAGCAGCTCGTTGGACGTAAGCTCCTACAATGAGCAGTTCTTC,CASSSLDVSSYNEQFF
.,many,TRBJ1-2,TRBV6-6,TGTGCCAGCAATACTCCACCGGGCCTACGACGGGGCTACACCTTC,CASNTPPGLRRGYTF
TRBD1,.,TRBJ1-1,TRBV12-3/TRBV12-4,TGTGCCAGCAGTCCTATAGGGGGCAAGAGAACTGAAGCTTTCTTT,CASSPIGGKRTEAFF
TRBD2,few,TRBJ2-3,TRBV4-3,TGCGCCAGCAGCCAAGATCTGGGGGGGTCCGCAGATACGCAGTATTTT,CASSQDLGGSADTQYF
.,.,TRBJ1-5,TRBV19,TGTGCAGGAGGGACCAATCAGCCCCAGCATTTT,CAGGTNQPQHF
.,.,TRBJ2-7,TRBV7-9,TGTGCCAGCAGCCCCAAGTCGATAGAAACAGGGCAATCCTACGAGCAGTACTTC,CASSPKSIETGQSYEQYF
.,.,TRBJ2-3,TRBV4-1,TGTGCCAGCAGCCAATCTTCAGGGGTGGGGGATACGCAGTATTTT,CASSQSSGVGDTQYF
.,.,TRBJ2-7,TRBV4-1,TGCGCCAGCAGCCAAGATGACGGTAGCTCCTACGAGCAGTACTTC,CASSQDDGSSYEQYF
.,many,TRBJ1-1,TRBV27,TGTGCCAGCAGTTTAATGGTGAACACTGAAGCTTTCTTT,CASSLMVNTEAFF
TRBD1,.,TRBJ1-5,TRBV4-3,TGCGCCAGCAGCCAAGGGACAGGGGTCCGTCAGCCCCAGCATTTT,CASSQGTGVRQPQHF
.,many,TRBJ2-7,TRBV9,TGTGCCAGCAGCGTAGACGGGTCGGGTGAGCAGTACTTC,CASSVDGSGEQYF
TRBD1,few,TRBJ1-1,TRBV7-6,TGTGCCAGCAGCTTTCGGACAGGAAGAAACACTGAAGCTTTCTTT,CASSFRTGRNTEAFF
.,many,TRBJ2-5,TRBV12-3/TRBV12-4,TGTGCCAGCAGTTTAGCAGGGGTTCAAGAGACCCAGTACTTC,CASSLAGVQETQYF
.,.,TRBJ2-7,TRBV7-2,TGTGCCAGCAGCTCGGGCAGGACCATATCCTACGAGCAGTACTTC,CASSSGRTISYEQYF
.,.,TRBJ2-1,TRBV7-9,TGTGCCAGCAGCTTACCTCGCCCTGAGCAGTTCTTC,CASSLPRPEQFF
TRBD2,.,TRBJ2-3,TRBV20-1,TGCAGTGCTAGAGAACTAGCGGGCTACACAGATACGCAGTATTTT,CSARELAGYTDTQYF
TRBD2,few,TRBJ2-7,TRBV12-3/TRBV12-4,TGTGCCTCTACTAGCGGGGACTACGAGCAGTACTTC,CASTSGDYEQYF
.,.,TRBJ2-1,TRBV12-3/TRBV12-4,TGTGCCAGCAGTATCCCACAACCGAGCTCCTACAATGAGCAGTTCTTC,CASSIPQPSSYNEQFF
TRBD2,.,TRBJ2-2,TRBV7-9,TGTGCCGGACAACTAGCGGGACGGACCGGGGAGCTGTTTTTT,CAGQLAGRTGELFF
.,few,TRBJ2-6,TRBV7-2,TGTGCCAGCAGCTTTACACCGGGAAGTTTAACCAGGGCCAACGTCCTGACTTTC,CASSFTPGSLTRANVLTF
TRBD1,.,TRBJ1-1,TRBV7-8,TGTGCCAGCAGCCAAGTGGGGACAGGGTTACCCACTGAAGCTTTCTTT,CASSQVGTGLPTEAFF
.,.,TRBJ2-7,TRBV7-2,TGTGCCAGCAGCTCCTGGGCCGTGAGCTCCTACGAGCAGTACTTC,CASSSWAVSSYEQYF
.,.,TRBJ1-6,TRBV7-6,TGTGCCAGCAGCTTAAATCACAGGGCGGATAATTCACCCCTCCACTTT,CASSLNHRADNSPLHF
.,.,TRBJ2-5,TRBV7-8,TGTGCCAGCAGCTTATTACAGAGGGAAGAGACCCAGTACTTC,CASSLLQREETQYF
TRBD2,.,TRBJ2-1,TRBV7-8,TGTGCCAGCAGCCTCCGACTAGCGGGGGATGGGAATGAGCAGTTCTTC,CASSLRLAGDGNEQFF
.,.,TRBJ2-7,TRBV7-2,TGTGCCAGCAGATTTATCCGGGATCAGGCCTACGAGCAGTACTTC,CASRFIRDQAYEQYF
.,.,TRBJ2-7,TRBV20-1,TGCAGTGCTAGATCTTCCGAGAACTACGAGCAGTACTTC,CSARSSENYEQYF
TRBD2,few,TRBJ2-1,TRBV7-2,TGTGCCAGCAGCTTTGGGGCTAGCGGGGAGCAGTTCTTC,CASSFGASGEQFF
.,few,TRBJ2-2,TRBV5-6,TGTGCCAGCAGCCCCGTCGGGACCGGGGAGCTGTTTTTT,CASSPVGTGELFF
TRBD2,many,TRBJ2-1,TRBV6-6,TGTGCCAGCAGTTACTATGGCGGGAGCTCCTACAATGAGCAGTTCTTC,CASSYYGGSSYNEQFF
.,.,TRBJ2-1,TRBV27,TGTGACAGCAGCCGAGTAACCGGGACACCTTACAATGAGCAGTTCTTC,CDSSRVTGTPYNEQFF
TRBD2,few,TRBJ2-3,TRBV5-1,TGCGCCAGCAGCTGGCGGGGGGTTACTAGCCACTCAACCCATACGCAGTATTTT,CASSWRGVTSHSTHTQYF
.,.,TRBJ1-1,TRBV4-1,TGCGCCAGCAGCGGGTCTGGCAGAAACACTGAAGCTTTCTTT,CASSGSGRNTEAFF
TRBD2,.,TRBJ2-3,TRBV28,TGTGCCAGCCGACCCTCTGCGGGGGATAGCACAGATACGCAGTATTTT,CASRPSAGDSTDTQYF
.,few,TRBJ1-1,TRBV6-2/TRBV6-3,TGTGCCAGCAGTCTTTCCTGGGGGGTGAACACTGAAGCTTTCTTT,CASSLSWGVNTEAFF
.,many,TRBJ2-7,TRBV19,TGTGCCACTTCGCCATGGGGGCAGGACGAGCAGTACTTC,CATSPWGQDEQYF
.,few,TRBJ1-5,TRBV10-3,TGTGCCATCAGTGAATCGGGAGAGGGCAATCAGCCCCAGCATTTT,CAISESGEGNQPQHF
.,.,TRBJ2-1,TRBV7-9,TGTGCCAGCAGCTCCATCTTAACTGGACAGTTCTTC,CASSSILTGQFF
.,few,TRBJ2-1,TRBV6-2/TRBV6-3,TGTGCCAGCAGTTACTCGAACGGAGCCTACAATGAGCAGTTCTTC,CASSYSNGAYNEQFF
.,few,TRBJ1-5,TRBV6-2/TRBV6-3,TGTGCCAGCAGTCTGACAGGTTACAATCAGCCCCAGCATTTT,CASSLTGYNQPQHF
.,few,TRBJ1-5,TRBV27,TGTGCCAGCAGTTTTAGCGGGGGGGGTCGTCAGCCCCAGCATTTT,CASSFSGGGRQPQHF
TRBD2,few,TRBJ2-3,TRBV27,TGTGCCAGTCGCCCGGGACTAGCGGGGGTAAATACGCAGTATTTT,CASRPGLAGVNTQYF